This TCR beta chain was retrieved from a study of monozygotic twins with inflammatory bowel disease. The study's findings and limits: No discrimination was achieved between different T cell subtypes. IBD-affected twins scored below their healthy co-twins in TCRbeta diversity (inverse Simpson). The existence of one strong signal or clonotype linked to IBD lacked support.

The authors ran two nested PCRs of approximately 16 and 10 cycles on TCRalpha and TCRbeta cDNA. Reprocessing the 5' RACE reads, TCRdb reports a single entry for every CDR3 protein and omits DNA. The table lists approximately 420,000 distinct CDR3 sequences. The length of the CDR3 is 11 residues. Germline V gene data show CDR1 as SGDLS and CDR2 as YYNGEE. To note about this clonotype: No antigen is known for it.

The sequenced sample was blood. The rearrangement links TRBV9 to TRBJ2-1. The receptor's source is a human donor with ulcerative colitis or Crohn's disease, or a healthy co-twin of an affected twin (not recorded which). Here the CDR3 reads CASKRNNEQFF. The complete variable domain, with remaining parts taken from reference TRBV9 and TRBJ2-1, reads DSGVTQTPKHLITATGQRVTLRCSPRSGDLSVYWYQQSLDQGLQFLIQYYNGEERAKGNILERFSAQQFPDLHSELNLSSLELGDSALYFCASKRNNEQFFGPGTRLTVL.